Listed here are 14 T cell receptor beta chains from one sample, sequenced in a study of regulatory T cells in long-lasting Graves disease. As to time point: newly diagnosed GD, antithyroid drugs for less than 3 months. RNA extracted from PBMCs served as the sequencing template. Building of the TCR beta libraries involved iRepertoire HTBI primers and Arm-PCR of CDR3 regions. TCRdb independently ran MiXCR on the multiplex PCR reads; one entry per CDR3 protein. The table shows approximately 540,000 distinct CDR3 sequences, with about 12% occurring only once. This sample was also put to use in a study of T cells in Graves' hyperthyroidism and ophthalmopathy.

This material consisted of peripheral blood mononuclear cells (PBMCs), taken at new diagnosis, from a patient treated with antithyroid drugs. All receptors come from a woman in her thirties with Graves disease.

The table lists this clonotype with many counts. CDR3 in DNA: TGTGCCAGCACCTACGGGACAGGAGTATCACCCCTCCACTTT. Amino acid sequence: CASTYGTGVSPLHF. The chain is built from TRBV6-1 and TRBJ1-6; 8 nucleotides align to TRBD1. Germline assignment: CDR1 MNHNS and CDR2 SASEGT. V lost 7 bases, J lost 10 bases, and 9 bases stayed unmatched. This CDR3 spans 14 amino acids.

This clonotype occurred a few times. This chain uses TRBV5-6 with TRBJ2-7, with 7 bases that match TRBD1. This CDR3 is built from 12 residues. V lost 2 bases, J lost 7 bases, and 3 bases stayed unmatched. From germline, CDR1 is SGHDT and CDR2 YYEEEE. Here the CDR3 DNA reads TGTGCCAGCAGCTTAACAGGGGCGGAGCAGTACTTC. It is translated as CASSLTGAEQYF.

There are many counts of this clonotype. The chain uses TRBV12-3 or TRBV12-4 and TRBJ1-3; D is possibly TRBD1 (5 bases). This CDR3 is 17 amino acids long. The V end lost 0 bases, the J end lost 3 bases, and 15 bases lay between the germline ends. The CDR3 DNA is TGTGCCAGCAGTTTAGCGGTAATTCAGGGAGTTGGAAACACCATATATTTT. It codes for CASSLAVIQGVGNTIYF.

The table lists this clonotype with many counts. The gene calls are TRBV11-2 and TRBJ2-3; possible D gene TRBD1, 6 bases. The CDR3 consists of 15 residues. Germline-derived CDR1 and CDR2 are SGHAT and FQNNGV. V lost 5 bases to trimming and J lost 2 bases, with 14 bases between them. CDR3 nucleotides: TGTGCCAGCAGCGCGCAAACAGGGTACACAGATACGCAGTATTTT. It codes for CASSAQTGYTDTQYF.

This clonotype has a count of ten or more. The J gene is TRBJ2-5, the V gene TRBV2; TRBD2 agrees at 9 bases. Germline CDR1 SNHLY, CDR2 FYNNEI. With 6 bases clipped from V and 4 bases from J, the junction kept 9 bases outside the gene matches. The CDR3 loop spans 15 amino acids. The CDR3 nucleotides read TGTGCCAGCAGCGGGCTAGCGGGATATCTAGAGACCCAGTACTTC. It translates to CASSGLAGYLETQYF.

Ten or more counts support this clonotype. J is TRBJ2-5 and V is TRBV3-1, with D possibly called TRBD1 or TRBD2 (5 bases each). Trimming left V 9 bases short and J 9 bases short, with 14 bases between. This CDR3 has 11 residues. Germline-derived CDR1 and CDR2 are LGHDT and YNNKEL (reference sequence). CDR3 nucleotide sequence: TGTGCCAGTGAAAACCGAGGGGCCCAGTACTTC. It translates to CASENRGAQYF.

This clonotype has only a few counts. A much larger clone is a single base away; this may be a read error. The chain employs TRBV30 and TRBJ1-1; no reliable D call. CDR1 and CDR2 (germline): GTSNPN, SVGIG (reference sequence). The CDR3 extends over 11 amino acids. CDR3: CAWTPGTEAVF. The CDR3 region has the DNA TGTGCCTGGACTCCGGGAACTGAAGCTGTCTTT.

The chain has TRBV12-3 or TRBV12-4 and TRBJ2-4; D gene unclear. Trimming took 1 base from V and 4 from J, leaving 5 bases between them. The CDR3 sequence is 13 residues long. The CDR3 region has the DNA TGTGCCAGCAGTTTAGACCAAAAAAACATTCAGTACTTC. Translation: CASSLDQKNIQYF.

The V and J genes are TRBV6-2 or TRBV6-3 and TRBJ2-1, with D uncertain. V dropped 5 bases and J dropped 9 bases, with 14 bases sitting between them. This CDR3 has 13 amino acids. Germline V gene data show CDR1 as MNHEY and CDR2 as SVGEGT. This CDR3 is CASSPPWSGEQFF. CDR3 nucleotide sequence: TGTGCCAGCAGTCCTCCCTGGAGTGGTGAGCAGTTCTTC.

Comment on this clonotype: This may be a read error, as it is one base from a much larger clone. V is TRBV27 and J is TRBJ2-7; D perhaps matches TRBD2 (6 bases). Germline V lookup: CDR1 MNHEY, CDR2 SMNVEV (reference sequence). CDR3 size: 14 residues. The CDR3 DNA reads TGTGCCAGCAGTTTTGGGGTGGCGGGATACGATCAGTACTTC. Protein product: CASSFGVAGYDQYF.

Ten or more counts support this clonotype. The V and J genes are TRBV7-2 and TRBJ1-4, with 7 bases identical to TRBD1. This CDR3 has 14 amino acids. Trimming at V came to 3 bases and at J to 7 bases, leaving 5 bases not matched to a gene. Per the germline V gene, CDR1 is SGHTA and CDR2 is FQGNSA. CDR3 in amino acids: CASSFTRGVEKLFF. CDR3 DNA: TGTGCCAGCAGCTTCACCAGGGGGGTTGAAAAACTGTTTTTT. Combining the CDR3 with reference TRBV7-2 and TRBJ1-4 gives the whole variable domain GAGVSQSPSNKVTEKGKDVELRCDPISGHTALYWYRQSLGQGLEFLIYFQGNSAPDKSGLPSDRFSAERTGGSVSTLTIQRTQQEDSAVYLCASSFTRGVEKLFFGSGTQLSVL.

This chain uses TRBV6-2 or TRBV6-3 with TRBJ2-1; perhaps D is TRBD1 or TRBD2 (5 bases each). This CDR3 is 12 amino acids long. The germline CDR1 and CDR2 sequences are MNHEY and SVGEGT. Trimming shortened V by 6 bases and J by 4 bases, and 7 bases separated the two germline ends. The CDR3 DNA reads TGTGCCAGCAGGGGGGTTTACAATGAGCAGTTCTTC. This sequence encodes CASRGVYNEQFF.

The rearrangement uses TRBV24-1 and TRBJ2-4, with D perhaps matching TRBD1 (5 bases). This CDR3 is built from 12 residues. Trimming stripped 5 bases from V and 8 bases from J, with 9 bases between. Per the germline V gene, CDR1 is KGHDR and CDR2 is SFDVKD. The CDR3: CATSGQGDIQYF. In nucleotides, the CDR3 is TGTGCCACCAGTGGGCAGGGTGACATTCAGTACTTC.

This clonotype showed up many times. This rearrangement joins TRBV15 to TRBJ1-2; TRBD1 is a possible D gene (5 bases). The V gene lost 0 bases and the J gene lost 3 bases, with 11 bases spanning the gap. This CDR3 region has 15 residues. CDR1 and CDR2 (germline): LNHNV, YYDKDF (reference sequence). The chain's CDR3 is CATSRDNRGDYGYTF. CDR3 coding DNA: TGTGCCACCAGCAGAGATAATCGGGGGGACTATGGCTACACCTTC.